The 4 T cell receptor beta chains listed next were all sequenced from one sample in a study of blood T cell repertoires in COVID-19. Assay: immunoSEQ multiplex PCR; the TCRdb copy retains only in-frame clones and omits some. The table lists fewer than 500,000 clones, around 90% of them singletons. Sequenced: PBMCs or T cells enriched from blood (not recorded which). The receptors were gathered from a woman aged 18-30 years with acute COVID-19.

V gene TRBV10-3 combines with J gene TRBJ2-7; D gene ambiguous. V shed 10 bases and J shed 3 bases, with 13 bases lying between them. The CDR3 runs 12 residues. Germline-derived CDR1 and CDR2 are ENHRY and SYGVKD. The DNA for the CDR3 is TGTGCCACCGTCCTAAAAATCTACGAGCAGTACTTC. It encodes CATVLKIYEQYF.

The chain has TRBV5-1 and TRBJ1-6; 7 bases fit TRBD1. V trimming: 0 bases; J trimming: 9 bases; junction bases outside the gene matches: 9. This CDR3 has 16 residues. CDR1 SGHRS and CDR2 YFSETQ come from the germline V gene. The CDR3 loop reads CASSLDFGQGGSPLHF. The CDR3 DNA follows: TGCGCCAGCAGCTTGGATTTCGGGCAGGGGGGTTCACCCCTCCACTTT.

The rearrangement joins TRBV9 to TRBJ2-3; 9 bases align to TRBD1. The junction had 8 bases not matched to a gene; V was cut back by 3 bases and J by 3 bases. The germline gives CDR1 SGDLS, CDR2 YYNGEE. This CDR3 is 16 amino acids long. The CDR3 here is CASSEGQGPATDTQYF. DNA for the CDR3: TGTGCCAGCAGCGAGGGACAGGGCCCGGCGACAGATACGCAGTATTTT.

Note on this clone: This specimen includes other DNA sequences encoding the same CDR3. The rearrangement links TRBV7-9 to TRBJ1-5; D gene ambiguous. Germline lookup yields CDR1 SEHNR and CDR2 FQNEAQ (reference sequence). The CDR3 is 13 residues long. The V gene lost 5 bases and the J gene lost 6 bases, with 11 bases spanning the gap. This CDR3 reads CASSLGEGQPQHF. Here the CDR3 DNA reads TGTGCCAGCAGCCTGGGCGAGGGTCAGCCCCAGCATTTT.